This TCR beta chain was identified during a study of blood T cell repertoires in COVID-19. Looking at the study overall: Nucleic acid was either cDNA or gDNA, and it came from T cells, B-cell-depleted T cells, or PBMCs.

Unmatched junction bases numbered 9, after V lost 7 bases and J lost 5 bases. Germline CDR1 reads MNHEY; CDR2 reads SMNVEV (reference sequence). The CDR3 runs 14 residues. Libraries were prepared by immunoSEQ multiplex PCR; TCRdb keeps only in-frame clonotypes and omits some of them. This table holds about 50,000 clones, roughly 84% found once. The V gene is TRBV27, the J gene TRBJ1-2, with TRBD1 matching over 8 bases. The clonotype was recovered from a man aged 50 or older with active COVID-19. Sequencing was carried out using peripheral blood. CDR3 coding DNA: TGTGCCAGCATGGAAAGACAGGGGTTATATGGCTACACCTTC. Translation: CASMERQGLYGYTF.